This T cell receptor beta chain was recovered during a study of identical twins. The ends lost 3 bases at V and 5 bases at J; junction bases unmatched: 8. CDR3 length: 15 amino acids. The germline V gene has CDR1 DFQATT and CDR2 SNEGSKA (reference sequence). TCRdb re-derived calls from the 5' RACE reads in MiXCR, one entry per CDR3 protein. This sample yields 430,000 or so distinct CDR3 sequences, of which 20% to 30% are seen a single time; 2.5% to 3.5% belongs to the top ten. This clonotype was seen just once. The same sample was also used in a study of T cells expressing NK-cell markers.

Sample: CD4+ T cells sorted from blood. The receptor was isolated from a woman between 18 and 29 years old in good health. The chain has TRBV20-1 and TRBJ2-5; TRBD2 matches 11 bases. CDR3 amino acids: CSASSASGGRETQYF. The CDR3 DNA reads TGCAGTGCTAGCTCTGCTAGCGGGGGGAGGGAGACCCAGTACTTC.